These T cell receptor beta chains were read from a single sample in a study of T cells in Graves' hyperthyroidism and ophthalmopathy. TCRdb fed the multiplex PCR reads into MiXCR, producing one record per CDR3 protein. Of 500,000 to 650,000 distinct CDR3 sequences listed, 11% to 15% are singletons. The sample taken for sequencing was blood. The source is a woman in her thirties or forties with Graves' hyperthyroidism. Both conserved end residues are part of each CDR3. D genes are given only for firm matches. Clone size, where shown, is once, few, many, or a class for clones that have expanded.

v_gene,j_gene,d_gene,abundance,CDR3aa,CDR3nt
TRBV4-2,TRBJ1-5,.,.,CASSQEGSGLGNQPQHF,TGTGCCAGCAGCCAAGAGGGGTCGGGCCTGGGTAATCAGCCCCAGCATTTT
TRBV5-1,TRBJ2-1,.,.,CASSLATGYEQFF,TGCGCCAGCAGCTTGGCCACAGGCTATGAGCAGTTCTTC
TRBV6-4,TRBJ1-1,.,few,CASSSTQGTEAFF,TGTGCCAGCAGTTCAACTCAGGGTACTGAAGCTTTCTTT
TRBV10-2,TRBJ1-3,.,.,CASEGTRGNTIYF,TGCGCCAGCGAGGGTACCCGGGGAAACACCATATATTTT
TRBV4-1,TRBJ1-2,.,.,CASSPPGPGVDGYTF,TGCGCCAGCAGCCCTCCTGGTCCGGGGGTGGATGGCTACACCTTC
TRBV4-1,TRBJ2-7,TRBD1,.,CASSRQDRGYEQYF,TGCGCCAGCAGCCGGCAAGACAGGGGCTACGAGCAGTACTTC
TRBV5-1,TRBJ2-7,TRBD1,many,CASGEGQYYEQYF,TGCGCCAGCGGCGAGGGACAGTACTACGAGCAGTACTTC
TRBV7-2,TRBJ1-2,TRBD1,many,CASSLYSSHRGLGYGYTF,TGTGCCAGCAGCTTATATTCAAGTCACAGGGGATTGGGCTATGGCTACACCTTC
TRBV20-1,TRBJ2-3,.,many,CSAKAFGTDTQYF,TGCAGTGCTAAAGCGTTCGGCACAGATACGCAGTATTTT
TRBV18,TRBJ1-3,TRBD1,few,CASSGQVGNTIYF,TGTGCCAGCTCCGGACAGGTTGGAAACACCATATATTTT
TRBV20-1,TRBJ2-1,TRBD2,few,CSARPPTSSSEQFF,TGCAGTGCCCGACCCCCGACTAGCAGTTCTGAGCAGTTCTTC
TRBV6-4,TRBJ2-2,.,many,CASSDSSTGELFF,TGTGCCAGCAGTGACTCTAGCACCGGGGAGCTGTTTTTT
TRBV30,TRBJ2-1,.,many,CAWLQRGEQFF,TGTGCCTGGCTTCAAAGGGGTGAGCAGTTCTTC
TRBV2,TRBJ1-5,.,many,CASSEGLGDQPQHF,TGTGCCAGCAGTGAAGGGTTGGGAGATCAGCCCCAGCATTTT
TRBV28,TRBJ2-7,.,many,CASATGSYEQYF,TGTGCCAGCGCCACGGGCTCCTACGAGCAGTACTTC
TRBV28,TRBJ1-2,.,many,CASSANRDFYGYTF,TGTGCCAGCAGTGCTAACAGGGATTTCTATGGCTACACCTTC
TRBV5-4,TRBJ2-3,TRBD1,.,CASSPTGDGADTQYF,TGTGCCAGCAGCCCGACAGGGGACGGTGCAGATACGCAGTATTTT
TRBV27,TRBJ2-2,TRBD2,.,CASSFGTTYPTGELFF,TGTGCCAGCAGTTTCGGGACTACCTATCCCACCGGGGAGCTGTTTTTT
TRBV11-2,TRBJ1-1,.,many,CASSLARVTEAFF,TGTGCCAGCAGCTTAGCCAGGGTAACTGAAGCTTTCTTT
TRBV30,TRBJ2-5,TRBD2,many,CAWSGMIGGRGTQYF,TGTGCCTGGAGCGGGATGATTGGCGGGAGGGGGACCCAGTACTTC
TRBV5-1,TRBJ2-7,.,many,CASSDPGAYEQYF,TGCGCCAGCAGTGACCCAGGGGCCTACGAGCAGTACTTC
TRBV10-3,TRBJ1-6,.,many,CAISGEAYSPLHF,TGTGCCATCAGTGGAGAGGCGTATTCACCCCTCCACTTT
TRBV27,TRBJ2-1,TRBD1,many,CASSLSGGHRTGNNEQFF,TGTGCCAGCAGTTTATCGGGGGGCCACAGGACAGGGAACAATGAGCAGTTCTTC
TRBV18,TRBJ1-2,.,many,CASSPGQNYGYTF,TGTGCCAGCTCACCGGGGCAGAACTATGGCTACACCTTC
TRBV7-9,TRBJ2-3,TRBD1,many,CASSFGQVYTDTQYF,TGTGCCAGCAGCTTCGGACAGGTTTACACAGATACGCAGTATTTT
TRBV4-1,TRBJ2-1,TRBD2,.,CASSHMIMLAGGNNEQFF,TGCGCCAGCAGCCACATGATAATGCTAGCGGGAGGTAACAATGAGCAGTTCTTC
TRBV2,TRBJ1-5,.,many,CASSGPGRNQPQHF,TGTGCCAGCAGTGGTCCGGGTCGAAATCAGCCCCAGCATTTT
TRBV5-6,TRBJ1-4,.,few,CASSMQGTDEKLFF,TGTGCCAGCAGCATGCAGGGAACGGATGAAAAACTGTTTTTT
TRBV5-1,TRBJ2-3,.,many,CASSLEGNPTDTQYF,TGCGCCAGCAGCTTGGAGGGTAACCCCACAGATACGCAGTATTTT
TRBV6-1,TRBJ2-5,.,many,CASSLQDQETQYF,TGTGCCAGCAGTTTACAGGACCAAGAGACCCAGTACTTC
TRBV6-6,TRBJ2-5,.,few,CASSYSPGLQETQYF,TGTGCCAGCAGTTACTCTCCAGGCTTACAAGAGACCCAGTACTTC
TRBV20-1,TRBJ2-1,TRBD2,.,CSAQKTSDPYNEQFF,TGCAGTGCGCAGAAGACTAGCGACCCTTACAATGAGCAGTTCTTC
TRBV20-1,TRBJ2-3,.,many,CSAAGLVLDTQYF,TGCAGTGCCGCAGGACTGGTACTCGATACGCAGTATTTT
TRBV5-6,TRBJ2-7,TRBD2,many,CASSLGVAGVWNEQYF,TGTGCCAGCAGCCTAGGGGTAGCGGGAGTGTGGAACGAGCAGTACTTC
TRBV6-4,TRBJ1-2,.,.,CASYSYSRGTNYGYTF,TGTGCCAGCTATTCCTACTCTCGGGGGACTAACTATGGCTACACCTTC
TRBV3-1,TRBJ1-1,.,many,CASSQDGGENTEAFF,TGTGCCAGCAGCCAAGATGGGGGGGAGAACACTGAAGCTTTCTTT
TRBV2,TRBJ2-5,TRBD2,many,CASSEAGVHSGNGETQYF,TGTGCCAGCAGTGAAGCGGGAGTACATAGCGGGAATGGAGAGACCCAGTACTTC
TRBV6-5,TRBJ2-7,.,.,CASSSYYYEQYF,TGTGCCAGCAGTTCTTACTACTACGAGCAGTACTTC
TRBV6-2/TRBV6-3,TRBJ2-6,TRBD2,few,CASSYSPGGPSGANVLTF,TGTGCCAGCAGTTACTCGCCGGGAGGCCCCTCTGGGGCCAACGTCCTGACTTTC
TRBV9,TRBJ1-1,TRBD1,few,CTSSVPRQGGEAFF,TGTACCAGCAGCGTACCCAGACAGGGAGGTGAAGCTTTCTTT
TRBV4-1,TRBJ2-7,TRBD1,many,CASSALGQGTYEQYF,TGCGCCAGCAGCGCCCTAGGACAGGGGACCTACGAGCAGTACTTC
TRBV27,TRBJ2-1,.,many,CASSYRGITLAYNEQFF,TGTGCCAGCAGTTACAGGGGGATCACACTAGCGTACAATGAGCAGTTCTTC
TRBV6-1,TRBJ2-1,.,.,CASSPIPQGVLENEQFF,TGTGCCAGCAGCCCTATCCCTCAGGGTGTGTTGGAAAATGAGCAGTTCTTC
TRBV11-2,TRBJ2-7,TRBD2,many,CASTSGVYEQYF,TGTGCCAGCACCAGCGGGGTCTACGAGCAGTACTTC
TRBV29-1,TRBJ2-7,.,many,CSVEKGKENEQYF,TGCAGCGTTGAAAAGGGGAAGGAGAACGAGCAGTACTTC
TRBV29-1,TRBJ2-1,TRBD2,.,CSGHGTSGRPEQFF,TGCAGCGGTCACGGGACTAGCGGGAGGCCTGAGCAGTTCTTC
TRBV7-7,TRBJ2-5,.,few,CASSLGPMETQYF,TGTGCTAGCAGCTTGGGGCCTATGGAGACCCAGTACTTC
TRBV7-9,TRBJ2-5,.,few,CASSPGPGNKYF,TGTGCCAGCAGCCCAGGCCCCGGGAACAAGTACTTC
TRBV4-1,TRBJ1-1,.,few,CASSQEISGGTEAFF,TGTGCCAGCAGCCAAGAGATCAGCGGAGGGACTGAAGCTTTCTTT
TRBV15,TRBJ2-7,.,many,CATSRDLLPYEQYF,TGTGCCACCAGCAGAGATCTACTACCCTACGAGCAGTACTTC
TRBV12-3/TRBV12-4,TRBJ2-5,.,.,CASSYSGQQETQYF,TGTGCCAGCAGTTACTCAGGGCAACAAGAGACCCAGTACTTC
TRBV11-3,TRBJ2-3,.,many,CASSSLTTDTQYF,TGTGCCAGCAGCTCTTTGACCACAGATACGCAGTATTTT
TRBV6-1,TRBJ1-2,.,.,CARLKEGGGSGYTF,TGTGCCAGGTTGAAGGAGGGAGGTGGATCAGGCTACACCTTC
TRBV2,TRBJ2-3,TRBD2,many,CASRATSANTDTQYF,TGTGCCAGCAGGGCGACTAGCGCGAACACAGATACGCAGTATTTT
TRBV7-9,TRBJ1-1,.,many,CASNPQGQGAFF,TGTGCCAGCAACCCACAGGGCCAAGGAGCTTTCTTT
TRBV11-3,TRBJ2-7,.,few,CASSSRGSTYEQYF,TGTGCCAGCAGCTCAAGAGGGTCCACCTACGAGCAGTACTTC
TRBV4-1,TRBJ2-7,TRBD2,.,CASSQATGTSGSSYEQYF,TGCGCCAGCAGCCAAGCAACCGGGACTAGCGGGAGCTCCTACGAGCAGTACTTC
TRBV4-1,TRBJ2-1,.,.,CASSQGVSNEQFF,TGCGCCAGCAGCCAAGGAGTTAGTAATGAGCAGTTCTTC
TRBV5-6,TRBJ1-4,.,few,CASSSSSGNGNEKLFF,TGTGCCAGCAGCTCTTCCTCCGGGAACGGTAATGAAAAACTGTTTTTT
TRBV18,TRBJ2-2,.,.,CASLRAETNTGGLFF,TGTGCCAGCTTGAGAGCGGAGACCAACACCGGGGGGCTGTTTTTT